Listed here are 27 T cell receptor beta chains from one sample, sequenced in a study of long-term antiretroviral therapy in people with HIV. An immunoSEQ assay, version v3.0, was performed at survey level. The table came from immunoSEQ multiplex PCR; TCRdb's copy has only in-frame clones and leaves some out. The sample consists of about 30,000 clones, 94% of them appearing once. Specimen: unsorted PBMCs, collected approximately 5 years after starting antiretroviral therapy. All receptors derive from a woman between 45 and 60 years old with HIV.

The chain carries TRBV5-1 and TRBJ1-1; D unclear. CDR3 length: 13 residues. V dropped 4 bases and J dropped 7 bases, with 14 bases sitting between them. Germline V CDR1 and CDR2: SGHRS, YFSETQ. The DNA for the CDR3 is TGCGCCAGCAGCCTCAGTGCGGGAAGTGAAGCTTTCTTT. Protein sequence: CASSLSAGSEAFF.

The chain uses TRBV7-8 and TRBJ2-7; TRBD2 aligns across 8 bases. Germline lookup yields CDR1 SGHVS and CDR2 FQNEAQ. This CDR3 has 14 residues. The ends lost 3 bases at V and 4 bases at J; junction bases unmatched: 5. In DNA form, the CDR3 reads TGTGCCAGCAGCTTCTCGGGGGGGCAGTACGAGCAGTACTTC. Encoded protein: CASSFSGGQYEQYF. The full variable domain, completed using reference TRBV7-8 and TRBJ2-7, is GAGVSQSPRYKVAKRGQDVALRCDPISGHVSLFWYQQALGQGPEFLTYFQNEAQLDKSGLPSDRFFAERPEGSVSTLKIQRTQQEDSAVYLCASSFSGGQYEQYFGPGTRLTVT.

The rearrangement uses TRBV2 and TRBJ2-6; D unclear. The germline V gene has CDR1 SNHLY and CDR2 FYNNEI. V lost 7 bases and J 0 bases, leaving 22 bases between the germline ends. There are 19 residues in the CDR3. CDR3 nucleotides: TGTGCCAGCATCCGGCCTAGAATCGGGCCCAGCTCTGGGGCCAACGTCCTGACTTTC. Translating it yields CASIRPRIGPSSGANVLTF. Based on the CDR3 plus reference TRBV2 and TRBJ2-6, the full variable domain is EPEVTQTPSHQVTQMGQEVILRCVPISNHLYFYWYRQILGQKVEFLVSFYNNEISEKSEIFDDQFSVERPDGSNFTLKIRSTKLEDSAMYFCASIRPRIGPSSGANVLTFGAGSRLTVL.

The chain employs TRBV7-6 and TRBJ2-3; TRBD1 is a possible D gene (7 bases). V was clipped by 4 bases and J by 2 bases, with 16 bases between them. Germline-derived CDR1 and CDR2 are SGHVS and FNYEAQ. This CDR3 contains 16 residues. The CDR3: CASSSRGDSYTDTQYF. The CDR3 coding sequence is TGTGCCAGCAGCTCTAGGGGGGACAGTTACACAGATACGCAGTATTTT.

This rearrangement joins TRBV2 to TRBJ1-2; D is possibly TRBD1 (5 bases). Germline V gene sequence: CDR1 SNHLY, CDR2 FYNNEI. This CDR3 is 14 amino acids long. V was trimmed by 4 bases and J by 1 base, leaving 10 bases between them. CDR3 residues: CASSVGRINYGYTF. The CDR3 DNA is TGTGCCAGCAGTGTGGGACGGATTAACTATGGCTACACCTTC.

The J gene is TRBJ2-1, the V gene TRBV9; no firm D call. Germline CDR1 is SGDLS and CDR2 is YYNGEE. Trimming left V 0 bases short and J 8 bases short, with 9 bases between. This CDR3 region has 13 residues. The CDR3, as DNA: TGTGCCAGCAGCGTAGAAGGGCACCATGAGCAGTTCTTC. This codes for CASSVEGHHEQFF.

In its sample, this clone was seen once. The chain couples TRBV5-6 to TRBJ1-2; 10 bases align to TRBD1. CDR3 length equals 15 residues. The V gene's germline CDR1 is SGHDT and CDR2 YYEEEE. With V trimmed by 0 bases and J by 5 bases, 4 bases remained unmatched. CDR3 loop: CASSLGGTGDYGYTF. The DNA for the CDR3 is TGTGCCAGCAGCTTGGGGGGGACAGGGGATTATGGCTACACCTTC.

V is TRBV30 and J is TRBJ1-5; no clear D. CDR1 and CDR2 from the germline V gene are GTSNPN and SVGIG (reference sequence). V dropped 3 bases and J dropped 4 bases, with 10 bases sitting between them. The length of the CDR3 is 13 residues. The CDR3 DNA reads TGTGCCTGGAGCGGGGATTGGAATCAGCCCCAGCATTTT. It yields the protein CAWSGDWNQPQHF.

CDR3: CASSGTGVYQETQYF. CDR3 coding DNA: TGTGCCAGCAGCGGGACTGGAGTGTACCAAGAGACCCAGTACTTC. This chain joins TRBV28 and TRBJ2-5; D possibly corresponds to TRBD2 (6 bases). The CDR3 loop spans 15 amino acids. Trimming removed 6 bases from V and 0 bases from J, with 14 bases in between. From germline, CDR1 is MDHEN and CDR2 SYDVKM.

This clone was recorded only once. This sequence joins TRBV30 and TRBJ1-3, with 9 bases identical to TRBD1. Germline-derived CDR1 and CDR2 are GTSNPN and SVGIG (reference sequence). This CDR3 has 15 residues. The ends lost 3 bases at V and 2 bases at J; junction bases unmatched: 5. CDR3 amino acids: CAWSANRGPGNTIYF. DNA for the CDR3: TGTGCCTGGAGCGCTAACAGGGGGCCTGGAAACACCATATATTTT.

The CDR3: CAWTQNGGEQYF. The CDR3 DNA reads as TGTGCCTGGACACAGAACGGCGGGGAGCAGTACTTC. The V gene is TRBV30, the J gene TRBJ2-7; maybe TRBD2 (5 bases). The CDR3 totals 12 residues. Looked up from germline, CDR1 is GTSNPN and CDR2 is SVGIG (reference sequence). V lost 4 bases to trimming and J lost 7 bases, with 14 bases between them.

This sequence joins TRBV7-2 and TRBJ2-2; a weak D match, TRBD2 (6 bases). V shed 2 bases and J shed 2 bases, with 9 bases lying between them. The CDR3 totals 15 residues. Germline CDR1 SGHTA, CDR2 FQGNSA. CDR3 in amino acids: CASSLLRGNTGELFF. CDR3 coding DNA: TGTGCCAGCAGCTTACTGCGGGGTAACACCGGGGAGCTGTTTTTT.

V usage is TRBV7-8 and J usage is TRBJ2-1, with 7 bases fitting TRBD2. V lost 1 base, J lost 7 bases, and 1 base stayed unmatched. The CDR3 is 13 amino acids. Germline values: CDR1 SGHVS, CDR2 FQNEAQ. For the CDR3, the DNA is TGTGCCAGCAGCTTAGGGGGGGGTAATGAGCAGTTCTTC. Translating gives CASSLGGGNEQFF. Complete variable domain (other parts from reference TRBV7-8 and TRBJ2-1): GAGVSQSPRYKVAKRGQDVALRCDPISGHVSLFWYQQALGQGPEFLTYFQNEAQLDKSGLPSDRFFAERPEGSVSTLKIQRTQQEDSAVYLCASSLGGGNEQFFGPGTRLTVL.

The rearrangement links TRBV7-2 to TRBJ1-2; TRBD1 agrees at 9 bases. The V gene's germline CDR1 is SGHTA and CDR2 FQGNSA. J lost 6 bases, V lost 4 bases, and 18 bases had no gene match. This CDR3 spans 18 amino acids. The CDR3 region has the DNA TGTGCCAGCAGCTCCCAACAGCGAACAGGGGGCGGCGACAATGGCTACACCTTC. This gives the protein CASSSQQRTGGGDNGYTF.

DNA of the CDR3: TGCGCCAGCAGCCCCCAGACTAGCGGGGGGGGAGAGACCCAGTACTTC. Residues: CASSPQTSGGGETQYF. The rearrangement links TRBV5-1 to TRBJ2-5; the match to TRBD2 covers 14 bases. Trimming at V came to 4 bases and at J to 4 bases, leaving 6 bases not matched to a gene. This CDR3 comprises 16 residues. Germline lookup yields CDR1 SGHRS and CDR2 YFSETQ. The full variable domain, its missing parts supplied by reference TRBV5-1 and TRBJ2-5, is KAGVTQTPRYLIKTRGQQVTLSCSPISGHRSVSWYQQTPGQGLQFLFEYFSETQRNKGNFPGRFSGRQFSNSRSEMNVSTLELGDSALYLCASSPQTSGGGETQYFGPGTRLLVL.

The chain carries TRBV11-2 and TRBJ2-1; 15 bases are a match to TRBD2. Germline V gives CDR1 SGHAT, CDR2 FQNNGV. J was trimmed by 0 bases and V by 3 bases; bases with no gene match: 3. The CDR3 has 18 residues. CDR3 bases: TGTGCCAGCAGCTTGGGACTAGCGGGGGGCCGCTCCTACAATGAGCAGTTCTTC. Its translation: CASSLGLAGGRSYNEQFF.

The genes are TRBV7-6 and TRBJ2-3; D remains ambiguous. This CDR3 has 13 residues. In germline, CDR1 is SGHVS, CDR2 FNYEAQ. Trimming stripped 5 bases from V and 1 base from J, with 7 bases between. In nucleotides, the CDR3 is TGTGCCAGCAGCCCCCCAGGCACAGATACGCAGTATTTT. Protein product: CASSPPGTDTQYF.

V is TRBV27 and J is TRBJ1-5; D not resolved. V was trimmed by 0 bases and J by 4 bases, leaving 7 bases between them. Germline assignment: CDR1 MNHEY and CDR2 SMNVEV (reference sequence). The CDR3 has 14 residues. CDR3 bases: TGTGCCAGCAGTTTATCCCCGCGTAATCAGCCCCAGCATTTT. The encoded protein is CASSLSPRNQPQHF.

A few counts support this clone. This chain joins TRBV27 and TRBJ2-7, with no clear D. Between the trimmed V and J ends, which lost 2 bases and 3 bases, there was a span of 11 bases. CDR1 and CDR2 (germline): MNHEY, SMNVEV (reference sequence). This CDR3 is built from 14 residues. This CDR3 reads CASSLGERGYEQYF. In nucleotides, the CDR3 is TGTGCCAGCAGTTTAGGAGAGAGAGGCTACGAGCAGTACTTC.

The chain employs TRBV7-6 and TRBJ2-7; D gene ambiguous. Germline V gene data show CDR1 as SGHVS and CDR2 as FNYEAQ. V dropped 2 bases and J dropped 4 bases, with 9 bases sitting between them. The CDR3 covers 13 residues. CDR3 sequence: CASSLSVPYEQYF. CDR3 bases: TGTGCCAGCAGCTTAAGTGTGCCATACGAGCAGTACTTC. Supplemented by reference TRBV7-6 and TRBJ2-7, the full variable domain reads GAGVSQSPRYKVTKRGQDVALRCDPISGHVSLYWYRQALGQGPEFLTYFNYEAQQDKSGLPNDRFSAERPEGSISTLTIQRTEQRDSAMYRCASSLSVPYEQYFGPGTRLTVT.

V gene TRBV27 combines with J gene TRBJ2-2; no clear D. The CDR3 runs to 13 residues. The germline V and J ends were trimmed by 5 bases and 4 bases, with 8 bases remaining between them. Germline values: CDR1 MNHEY, CDR2 SMNVEV (reference sequence). CDR3 nucleotides: TGTGCCAGCAGTCCTCGCCCCACCGGGGAGCTGTTTTTT. Its protein is CASSPRPTGELFF.

This clone was recorded once. This sequence joins TRBV5-4 and TRBJ1-2; 8 bases line up with TRBD1. Losses at the gene ends were 4 bases for V and 2 bases for J; bases not matched to a gene: 10. The CDR3 spans 16 residues. The germline CDR1 and CDR2 sequences are SGHNT and YYREEE (reference sequence). CDR3 loop: CASSGGTGDSNYGYTF. The CDR3 region has the DNA TGTGCCAGCAGCGGAGGGACAGGAGACTCCAACTATGGCTACACCTTC.

This clone was detected only once. This chain links TRBV18 with TRBJ2-6; the match to TRBD1 covers 8 bases. CDR3 length: 15 amino acids. CDR1 is KGHSH, CDR2 LQKENI, per germline. V was pared by 4 bases and J by 3 bases, with 2 bases of the junction left unmatched. This CDR3 reads CASSRGQGGANVLTF. In DNA, the CDR3 is TGTGCCAGCTCACGAGGACAGGGTGGGGCCAACGTCCTGACTTTC.

This chain links TRBV9 with TRBJ2-3; D uncertain. Trimming cost V 0 bases and J 5 bases, with 10 bases left between them. CDR1 SGDLS and CDR2 YYNGEE come from the germline V gene. The CDR3 runs 14 residues. The CDR3 sequence: CASSVDMGVDTQYF. In DNA form, the CDR3 reads TGTGCCAGCAGCGTAGATATGGGCGTAGATACGCAGTATTTT.

This rearrangement joins TRBV10-2 to TRBJ2-1; perhaps TRBD2 as D (6 bases). The CDR3 totals 15 residues. V was cut by 5 bases and J by 1 base, with 12 bases left in between. Per the germline V gene, CDR1 is WSHSY and CDR2 is SAAADI. CDR3 protein: CASSPGDPSYNEQFF. The CDR3 bases are TGCGCCAGCAGTCCGGGGGATCCTTCCTACAATGAGCAGTTCTTC.

The V and J genes are TRBV4-3 and TRBJ1-2, with TRBD1 as a possible D gene (6 bases). CDR3 size: 13 residues. The V gene lost 4 bases and the J gene lost 5 bases, with 11 bases spanning the gap. Germline CDR1 is LGHNA and CDR2 is YSLEER. The CDR3, as DNA: TGCGCCAGCAGCCCAAGTAGGGGGTATGGCTACACCTTC. Translating it yields CASSPSRGYGYTF.

This chain uses TRBV9 with TRBJ1-4; D gene ambiguous. Trimming took off 4 bases at V and 0 bases at J, with 13 bases between the two ends. CDR3 length equals 16 residues. The germline CDR1 and CDR2 sequences are SGDLS and YYNGEE. CDR3 coding DNA: TGTGCCAGCAGCCCCCAAGTGCATGCAACTAATGAAAAACTGTTTTTT. This translates into CASSPQVHATNEKLFF. The complete variable domain, with remaining parts taken from reference TRBV9 and TRBJ1-4, reads DSGVTQTPKHLITATGQRVTLRCSPRSGDLSVYWYQQSLDQGLQFLIQYYNGEERAKGNILERFSAQQFPDLHSELNLSSLELGDSALYFCASSPQVHATNEKLFFGSGTQLSVL.